The rows below give T cell receptor beta chains drawn from one sample of a study of shared clonotypes between healthy human individuals. This table comes from immunoSEQ multiplex PCR, and its TCRdb copy is limited to in-frame clones, with some not included. The sample includes 2,100,000 or so clones, 90% to 96% seen only once; the top ten take approximately 0.13%. Sequences were obtained from naive CD4+ T cells sorted from blood. These receptors all stem from a man younger than 35 in good health. CDR3s include the opening cysteine and the closing phenylalanine or tryptophan. The D gene is left open where the match is weak. Not every row has a clone size; where given, it reads once, few, many or a size class.

abundance,len,d_gene,j_gene,v_gene,CDR3aa,CDR3nt
-,13,-,TRBJ1-2,TRBV10-3,CAIRRDPNYGYTF,TGTGCCATCAGGAGAGACCCCAACTATGGCTACACCTTC
-,12,-,TRBJ1-2,TRBV28,CASSLSLYGYTF,TGTGCCAGCAGTTTATCCCTTTATGGCTACACCTTC
-,17,TRBD1,TRBJ1-1,TRBV5-1,CASSLVRGQTLNTEAFF,TGCGCCAGCAGCTTGGTCAGGGGACAGACTTTGAACACTGAAGCTTTCTTT
once,15,TRBD1,TRBJ2-5,TRBV5-4,CASSSRTGNQETQYF,TGTGCCAGCAGCTCCCGGACAGGGAACCAAGAGACCCAGTACTTC
-,15,-,TRBJ2-3,TRBV25-1,CASSEQGRGTDTQYF,TGTGCCAGCAGTGAGCAGGGTAGAGGGACAGATACGCAGTATTTT
-,15,-,TRBJ1-1,TRBV27,CASTPGRLLNTEAFF,TGTGCCAGCACCCCGGGACGGCTTTTGAACACTGAAGCTTTCTTT
-,18,-,TRBJ1-5,TRBV28,CASTQSLGRESGNQPQHF,TGTGCCAGCACCCAATCTTTAGGGAGGGAATCTGGCAATCAGCCCCAGCATTTT
-,14,-,TRBJ1-1,TRBV10-3,CAIKAGTSGTEAFF,TGTGCCATCAAAGCAGGGACTTCGGGCACTGAAGCTTTCTTT
-,16,-,TRBJ2-2,TRBV4-1,CASSQDYLQHTGELFF,TGCGCCAGCAGCCAAGATTACTTGCAACACACCGGGGAGCTGTTTTTT
-,14,-,TRBJ2-2,TRBV11-2,CASSLGGNTGELFF,TGTGCCAGCAGCTTAGGGGGGAACACCGGGGAGCTGTTTTTT
-,13,-,TRBJ2-7,TRBV10-2,CASSESDSYEQYF,TGCGCCAGCAGTGAGTCAGACAGCTACGAGCAGTACTTC
-,15,TRBD2,TRBJ2-5,TRBV7-2,CASSFGLAGRETQYF,TGTGCCAGCAGCTTCGGACTAGCGGGAAGAGAGACCCAGTACTTC
-,12,-,TRBJ2-7,TRBV10-3,CATTAASYEQYF,TGTGCCACGACGGCAGCCTCCTACGAGCAGTACTTC
-,18,TRBD2,TRBJ2-7,TRBV4-1,CASSQGRLAGFMAYEQYF,TGCGCCAGCAGCCAAGGGCGACTAGCGGGGTTTATGGCCTACGAGCAGTACTTC
-,15,-,TRBJ2-7,TRBV18,CASSPQGIGGDEQYF,TGTGCCAGCTCACCGCAGGGCATAGGGGGAGACGAGCAGTACTTC
-,16,TRBD1,TRBJ1-6,TRBV5-6,CASSSSGTGFNSPLHF,TGTGCCAGCAGCTCTTCCGGGACAGGGTTTAATTCACCCCTCCACTTT
-,12,-,TRBJ2-5,TRBV10-2,CASGINRETQYF,TGCGCCAGCGGGATAAACCGAGAGACCCAGTACTTC
-,15,-,TRBJ2-1,TRBV21-1,CASSQSDRERLEQFF,TGTGCCAGCAGCCAATCGGACAGGGAACGGCTTGAGCAGTTCTTC
-,15,TRBD2,TRBJ2-1,TRBV11-3,CASSLGGLAANEQFF,TGTGCCAGCAGCTTAGGCGGACTAGCGGCCAATGAGCAGTTCTTC
-,14,TRBD1,TRBJ2-5,TRBV5-6,CASSLRGQGETQYF,TGTGCCAGCAGCTTGCGGGGACAGGGGGAGACCCAGTACTTC
-,13,-,TRBJ1-2,TRBV30,CAWSQDSNYGYTF,TGTGCCTGGAGTCAAGACAGTAACTATGGCTACACCTTC
-,17,TRBD2,TRBJ2-3,TRBV14,CASSLRTSGRRTDTQYF,TGTGCCAGCAGCCTGCGGACTAGCGGGAGGAGAACAGATACGCAGTATTTT
-,13,TRBD2,TRBJ2-2,TRBV6-5,CASGRGSTGELFF,TGTGCCAGCGGGAGGGGATCCACCGGGGAGCTGTTTTTT
-,14,-,TRBJ1-6,TRBV2,CASLKTGTRVTLHF,TGTGCCAGCCTAAAAACAGGGACCAGGGTAACCCTCCACTTT
-,11,-,TRBJ2-1,TRBV10-3,CAIRIYNEQFF,TGTGCCATCAGAATATACAATGAGCAGTTCTTC
-,13,-,TRBJ2-7,TRBV19,CASWNRVSAEQYF,TGTGCCAGTTGGAACAGGGTCTCGGCCGAGCAGTACTTC
-,10,-,TRBJ1-2,TRBV28,CVTRGYGYTF,TGTGTGACAAGGGGCTATGGCTACACCTTC
-,16,-,TRBJ1-6,TRBV5-1,CASSLVGSEGFSPLHF,TGCGCCAGCAGCTTGGTAGGGTCCGAAGGCTTTTCACCCCTCCACTTT
-,16,-,TRBJ1-5,TRBV18,CASSPYGQTAGQPQHF,TGTGCCAGCTCACCATATGGGCAGACCGCTGGTCAGCCCCAGCATTTT
-,13,-,TRBJ2-7,TRBV15,CATSSVRSYEQYF,TGTGCCACCAGCAGCGTCAGATCCTACGAGCAGTACTTC
-,14,-,TRBJ2-7,TRBV5-8,CASSLVGQGASRDF,-
-,14,TRBD1,TRBJ1-6,TRBV19,CASSSRQGGSPLHF,TGTGCCAGTTCGAGCAGACAGGGAGGTTCACCCCTCCACTTT
-,16,TRBD2,TRBJ2-1,TRBV27,CASSSRLAGGSNEQFF,TGTGCCAGCAGTTCCCGACTAGCGGGAGGGTCTAATGAGCAGTTCTTC
-,14,TRBD1,TRBJ1-1,TRBV7-2,CASNLEGANTEAFF,TGTGCCAGCAACCTAGAGGGGGCAAACACTGAAGCTTTCTTT
-,16,-,TRBJ2-1,TRBV7-3,CASSLAAAGVYNEQFF,TGTGCCAGCAGCTTGGCCGCAGCGGGTGTGTACAATGAGCAGTTCTTC